This T cell receptor (beta chain) comes out of a study of blood T cell repertoires in COVID-19. Overall study context: Donors in the United States, Italy and Spain gave samples during acute or convalescent COVID-19.

The CDR3 totals 17 residues. CDR1 and CDR2 from the germline V gene are GTSNPN and SVGIG (reference sequence). Trimming took off 2 bases at V and 1 base at J, with 17 bases between the two ends. Data came from immunoSEQ multiplex PCR; TCRdb stores just in-frame clones and leaves some out. The table shows over 90,000 clones, with about 74% occurring only once. A Seattle source enrolled patients during active infection and followed them longitudinally. This sequence originates from a man aged 70-80 years with COVID-19, enrolled during active disease. Sequencing input: peripheral blood. The J gene is TRBJ2-2, the V gene TRBV30; perhaps TRBD1 as D (6 bases). The chain's CDR3 is CAWSFNRALRNTGELFF. CDR3 DNA: TGTGCCTGGAGTTTTAACAGGGCTTTGAGGAACACCGGGGAGCTGTTTTTT.